This paragraph reports one TCR beta chain. Per the authors' pipeline: Quantification of nucleated cells was approximated via reference gene primer amplification. TCRdb's copy holds only in-frame clones and misses some; the assay was immunoSEQ multiplex PCR. That table supplies the V and J calls and clone size; D and trimming were determined from the DNA. The sample includes 300,000 to 350,000 clones, 83% seen only once; the top ten take roughly 3%. This sample is drawn from a study of blood T cell repertoires in COVID-19. Study at large: Whether acute or convalescent, the COVID-19 samples came from the United States, Italy and Spain. Sample material is recorded as cDNA or gDNA derived from T cells, B-cell-depleted T cells, or PBMCs.

The sample was peripheral blood. The sequence derives from a man aged 25 to 40 with active or convalescent COVID-19.

This chain's CDR3 is CASSQRQGDEQYF. The CDR3 region has the DNA TGTGCCAGCAGCCAACGACAGGGGGACGAGCAGTACTTC. The chain joins TRBV3-1 (or the pseudogene TRBV3-2) to TRBJ2-7; 9 bases line up with TRBD1. The CDR3 sequence is 13 residues long. CDR1 LGHDT and CDR2 YNNKEL come from the germline V gene (reference sequence). Unmatched junction bases numbered 1, after V lost 2 bases and J lost 5 bases.